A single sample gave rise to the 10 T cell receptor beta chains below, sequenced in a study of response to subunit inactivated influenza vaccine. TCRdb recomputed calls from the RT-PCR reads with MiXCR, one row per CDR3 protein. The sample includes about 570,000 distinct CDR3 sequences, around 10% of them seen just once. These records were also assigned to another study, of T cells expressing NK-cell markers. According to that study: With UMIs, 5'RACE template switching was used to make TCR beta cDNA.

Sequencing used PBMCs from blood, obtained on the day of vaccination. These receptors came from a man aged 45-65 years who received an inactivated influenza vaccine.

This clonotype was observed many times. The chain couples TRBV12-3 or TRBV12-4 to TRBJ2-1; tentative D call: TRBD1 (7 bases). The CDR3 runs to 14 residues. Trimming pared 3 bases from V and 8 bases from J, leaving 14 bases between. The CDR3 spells CASSFGRGVYEQFF. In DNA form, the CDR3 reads TGTGCCAGCAGTTTCGGCAGGGGGGTTTATGAGCAGTTCTTC.

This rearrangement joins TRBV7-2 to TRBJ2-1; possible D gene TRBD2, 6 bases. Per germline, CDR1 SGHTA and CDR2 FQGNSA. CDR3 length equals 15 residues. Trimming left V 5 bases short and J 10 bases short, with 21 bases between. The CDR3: CASSQREHGVREQFF. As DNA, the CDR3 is TGTGCCAGCAGCCAACGGGAGCACGGTGTAAGGGAGCAGTTCTTC.

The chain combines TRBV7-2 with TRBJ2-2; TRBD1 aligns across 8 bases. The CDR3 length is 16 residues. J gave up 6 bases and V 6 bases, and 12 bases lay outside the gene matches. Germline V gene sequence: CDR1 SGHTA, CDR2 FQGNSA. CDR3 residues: CASSHGQGYYPGELFF. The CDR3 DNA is TGTGCCAGCAGTCATGGACAGGGCTATTATCCCGGGGAGCTGTTTTTT.

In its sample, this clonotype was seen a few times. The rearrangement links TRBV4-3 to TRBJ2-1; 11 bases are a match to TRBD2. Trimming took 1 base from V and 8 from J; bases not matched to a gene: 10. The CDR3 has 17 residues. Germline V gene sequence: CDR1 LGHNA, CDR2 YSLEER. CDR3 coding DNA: TGCGCCAGCAGCCAAGGGTTCCTAGCGGGGGGTCCCGATGAGCAGTTCTTC. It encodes CASSQGFLAGGPDEQFF.

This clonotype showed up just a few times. Here the CDR3 reads CASSLLDRGKETQYF. In DNA, the CDR3 is TGCGCCAGCAGCTTGTTAGACAGGGGAAAAGAGACCCAGTACTTC. The J gene is TRBJ2-5, the V gene TRBV5-1; TRBD1 matches at 8 bases. Germline V gene sequence: CDR1 SGHRS, CDR2 YFSETQ. CDR3 length equals 15 residues. The V segment lost 1 base and the J segment 3 bases; nucleotides outside the gene matches: 5. Looking up the rest from reference TRBV5-1 and TRBJ2-5 gives the full variable domain: KAGVTQTPRYLIKTRGQQVTLSCSPISGHRSVSWYQQTPGQGLQFLFEYFSETQRNKGNFPGRFSGRQFSNSRSEMNVSTLELGDSALYLCASSLLDRGKETQYFGPGTRLLVL.

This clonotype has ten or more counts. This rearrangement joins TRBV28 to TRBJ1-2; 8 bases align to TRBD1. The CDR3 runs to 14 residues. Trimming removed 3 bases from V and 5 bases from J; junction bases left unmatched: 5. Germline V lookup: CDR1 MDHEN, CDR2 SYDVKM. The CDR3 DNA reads TGTGCCAGCAGTTTTTCAGGGGGCGGATATGGCTACACCTTC. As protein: CASSFSGGGYGYTF.

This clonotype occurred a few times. The CDR3 loop reads CASSLDGLNEKLFF. The CDR3 DNA is TGCGCCAGCAGCCTGGACGGACTTAATGAAAAACTGTTTTTT. V and J are TRBV5-1 and TRBJ1-4; D is ambiguous. CDR3 size: 14 residues. CDR1 and CDR2 from the germline V gene are SGHRS and YFSETQ. Trimming took off 4 bases at V and 4 bases at J, with 11 bases between the two ends.

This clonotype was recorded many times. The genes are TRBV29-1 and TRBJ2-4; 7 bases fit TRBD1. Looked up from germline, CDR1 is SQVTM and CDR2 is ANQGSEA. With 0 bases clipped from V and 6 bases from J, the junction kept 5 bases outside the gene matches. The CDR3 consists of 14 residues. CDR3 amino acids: CSVEDPGDRNIQYF. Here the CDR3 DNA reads TGCAGCGTTGAAGATCCAGGGGACAGAAACATTCAGTACTTC.

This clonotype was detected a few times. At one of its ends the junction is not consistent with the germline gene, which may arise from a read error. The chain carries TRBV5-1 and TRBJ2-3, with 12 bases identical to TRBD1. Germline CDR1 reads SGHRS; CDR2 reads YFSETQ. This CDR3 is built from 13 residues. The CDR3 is CASSLGDRGRSRF. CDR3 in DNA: TGCGCCAGCAGCTTGGGGGACAGGGGGCGATCAAGATTT.

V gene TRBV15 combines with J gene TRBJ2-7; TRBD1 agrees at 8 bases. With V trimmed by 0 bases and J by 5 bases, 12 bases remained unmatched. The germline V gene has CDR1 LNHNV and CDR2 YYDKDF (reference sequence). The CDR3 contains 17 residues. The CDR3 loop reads CATSREGARGHPHEQYF. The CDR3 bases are TGTGCCACCAGCAGAGAAGGGGCCAGGGGGCATCCTCACGAGCAGTACTTC.